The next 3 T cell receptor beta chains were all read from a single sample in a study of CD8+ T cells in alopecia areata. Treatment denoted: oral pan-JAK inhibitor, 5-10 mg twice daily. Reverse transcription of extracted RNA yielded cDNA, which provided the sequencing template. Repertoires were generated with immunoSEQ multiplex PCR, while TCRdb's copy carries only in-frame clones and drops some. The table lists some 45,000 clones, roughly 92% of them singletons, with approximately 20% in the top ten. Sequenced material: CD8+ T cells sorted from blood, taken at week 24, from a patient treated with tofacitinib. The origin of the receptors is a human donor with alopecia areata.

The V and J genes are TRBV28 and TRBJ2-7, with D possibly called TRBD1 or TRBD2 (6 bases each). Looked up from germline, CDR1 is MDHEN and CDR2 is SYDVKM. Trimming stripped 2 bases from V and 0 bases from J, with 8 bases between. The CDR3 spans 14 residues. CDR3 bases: TGTGCCAGCAGTTTAAGGGGGGTCTCCTACGAGCAGTACTTC. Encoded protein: CASSLRGVSYEQYF.

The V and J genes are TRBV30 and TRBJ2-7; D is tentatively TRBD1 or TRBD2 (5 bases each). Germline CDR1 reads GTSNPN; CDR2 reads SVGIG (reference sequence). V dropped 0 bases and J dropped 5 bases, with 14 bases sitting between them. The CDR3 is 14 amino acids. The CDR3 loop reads CAWSVNLGENEQYF. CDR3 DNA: TGTGCCTGGAGTGTTAATTTGGGGGAAAACGAGCAGTACTTC.

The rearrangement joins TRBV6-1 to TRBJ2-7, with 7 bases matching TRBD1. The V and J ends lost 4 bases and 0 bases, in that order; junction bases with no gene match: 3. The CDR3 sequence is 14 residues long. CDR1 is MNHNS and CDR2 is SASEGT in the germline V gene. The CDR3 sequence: CASSARDSSYEQYF. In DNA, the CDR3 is TGTGCCAGCAGTGCCCGGGACAGCTCCTACGAGCAGTACTTC.